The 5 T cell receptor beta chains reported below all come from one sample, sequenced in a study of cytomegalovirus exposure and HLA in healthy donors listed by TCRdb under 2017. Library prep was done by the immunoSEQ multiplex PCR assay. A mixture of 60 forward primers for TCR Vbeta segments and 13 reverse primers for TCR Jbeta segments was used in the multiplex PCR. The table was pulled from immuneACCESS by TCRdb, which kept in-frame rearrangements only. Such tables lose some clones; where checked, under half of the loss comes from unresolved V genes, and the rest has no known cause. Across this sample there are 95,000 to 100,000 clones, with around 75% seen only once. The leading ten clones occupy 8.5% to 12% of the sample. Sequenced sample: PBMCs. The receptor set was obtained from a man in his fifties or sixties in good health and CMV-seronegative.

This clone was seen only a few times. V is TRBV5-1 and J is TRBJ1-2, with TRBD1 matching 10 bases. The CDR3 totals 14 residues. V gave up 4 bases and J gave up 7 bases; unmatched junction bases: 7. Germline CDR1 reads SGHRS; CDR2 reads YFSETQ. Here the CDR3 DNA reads TGCGCCAGCAGCCCCGGGACAGGGGCCCTTGGCTACACCTTC. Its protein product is CASSPGTGALGYTF. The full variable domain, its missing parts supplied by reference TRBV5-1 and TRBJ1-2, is KAGVTQTPRYLIKTRGQQVTLSCSPISGHRSVSWYQQTPGQGLQFLFEYFSETQRNKGNFPGRFSGRQFSNSRSEMNVSTLELGDSALYLCASSPGTGALGYTFGSGTRLTVV.

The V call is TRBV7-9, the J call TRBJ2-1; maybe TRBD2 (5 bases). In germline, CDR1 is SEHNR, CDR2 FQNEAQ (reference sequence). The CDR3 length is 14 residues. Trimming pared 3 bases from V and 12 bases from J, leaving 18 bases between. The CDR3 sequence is CASSFAGDYSWQFF. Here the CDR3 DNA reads TGTGCCAGCAGCTTCGCCGGAGACTACTCGTGGCAGTTCTTC.

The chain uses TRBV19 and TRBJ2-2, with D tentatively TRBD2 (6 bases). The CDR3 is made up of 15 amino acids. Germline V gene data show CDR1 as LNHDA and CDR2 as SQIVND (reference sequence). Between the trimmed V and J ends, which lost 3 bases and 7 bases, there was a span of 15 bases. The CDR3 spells CASSMGSGEVGELFF. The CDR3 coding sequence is TGTGCCAGTAGTATGGGGTCGGGGGAGGTCGGGGAGCTGTTTTTT.

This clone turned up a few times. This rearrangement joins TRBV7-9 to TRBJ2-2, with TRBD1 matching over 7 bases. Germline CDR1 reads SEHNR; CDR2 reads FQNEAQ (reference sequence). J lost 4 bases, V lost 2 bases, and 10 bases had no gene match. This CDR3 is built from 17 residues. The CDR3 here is CASSLIRGGVSTGELFF. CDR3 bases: TGTGCCAGCAGCTTAATTCGAGGGGGCGTTTCCACCGGGGAGCTGTTTTTT.

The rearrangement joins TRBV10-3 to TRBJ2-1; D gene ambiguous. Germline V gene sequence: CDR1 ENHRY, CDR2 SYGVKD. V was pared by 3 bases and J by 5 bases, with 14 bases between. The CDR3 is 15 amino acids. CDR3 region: CAISEFEFSNNEQFF. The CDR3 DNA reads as TGTGCCATCAGTGAATTCGAGTTTTCTAACAATGAGCAGTTCTTC.